The 27 T cell receptor beta chains below all came from one sample that was sequenced in a study of blood T cell repertoires in COVID-19. Generated by immunoSEQ multiplex PCR, the TCRdb table keeps only in-frame clones and is missing some. The table lists around 58,000 clones, 88% of them singletons. The sample comprised peripheral blood. Source of these receptors: an older woman with COVID-19, enrolled during active disease.

This chain joins TRBV5-4 and TRBJ2-7; 10 bases match TRBD1. V shed 4 bases, J shed 3 bases, and the junction held 4 bases outside the gene matches. Germline V CDR1 and CDR2: SGHNT, YYREEE (reference sequence). This CDR3 spans 14 amino acids. DNA for the CDR3: TGTGCCAGCAGCCTCGGACAGGGGGACTACGAGCAGTACTTC. Translating it yields CASSLGQGDYEQYF.

V is TRBV7-2 and J is TRBJ2-1; 9 bases are shared with TRBD2. This CDR3 spans 14 amino acids. The V and J ends lost 5 bases and 2 bases, in that order; junction bases with no gene match: 1. The V gene's germline CDR1 is SGHTA and CDR2 FQGNSA. CDR3 region: CASSRGGAYNEQFF. CDR3 bases: TGTGCCAGCAGCCGCGGGGGGGCCTACAATGAGCAGTTCTTC.

This chain connects TRBV19 to TRBJ2-5; 10 nucleotides agree with TRBD2. Looked up from germline, CDR1 is LNHDA and CDR2 is SQIVND (reference sequence). V was clipped by 7 bases and J by 5 bases; unmatched bases: 10. This CDR3 comprises 15 residues. The CDR3 loop reads CASTSGGEAFETQYF. CDR3 bases: TGTGCCAGTACGAGCGGGGGGGAAGCATTTGAGACCCAGTACTTC.

This chain uses TRBV4-2 with TRBJ1-2; 7 bases agree with TRBD1. With V trimmed by 2 bases and J by 2 bases, 8 bases remained unmatched. The CDR3 runs to 16 residues. Germline CDR1 is LGHNA and CDR2 is YNFKEQ. CDR3 in amino acids: CASSQPTGAGNYGYTF. CDR3 in DNA: TGTGCCAGCAGCCAACCTACAGGGGCGGGGAACTATGGCTACACCTTC.

V and J are TRBV28 and TRBJ1-5; TRBD1 might be the D (5 bases). The CDR3 loop spans 14 amino acids. Germline-derived CDR1 and CDR2 are MDHEN and SYDVKM. V was shortened by 7 bases and J by 5 bases, with 15 bases between the two germline ends. CDR3 residues: CASTTGTDYQPQHF. The CDR3 DNA sequence: TGTGCCAGCACGACCGGGACTGATTATCAGCCCCAGCATTTT. The full variable domain, its missing parts supplied by reference TRBV28 and TRBJ1-5, is DVKVTQSSRYLVKRTGEKVFLECVQDMDHENMFWYRQDPGLGLRLIYFSYDVKMKEKGDIPEGYSVSREKKERFSLILESASTNQTSMYLCASTTGTDYQPQHFGDGTRLSIL.

The V and J genes are TRBV10-3 and TRBJ2-5; D may be TRBD1 (6 bases). The CDR3 length is 14 residues. Trimming removed 0 bases at V and 4 bases at J, with 9 bases between. Per germline, CDR1 ENHRY and CDR2 SYGVKD. The CDR3 loop reads CAISESGAGETQYF. CDR3 sequence (DNA): TGTGCCATCAGTGAGTCGGGGGCGGGAGAGACCCAGTACTTC.

The V gene is TRBV7-2, the J gene TRBJ1-3; D unclear. The CDR3 length is 14 residues. Trimming left V 6 bases short and J 0 bases short, with 9 bases between. CDR1 SGHTA and CDR2 FQGNSA come from the germline V gene. The CDR3: CASRQQSSGNTIYF. In DNA, the CDR3 is TGTGCCAGCAGACAACAGAGCTCTGGAAACACCATATATTTT.

The chain employs TRBV27 and TRBJ1-5; tentative D call: TRBD1 (6 bases). This CDR3 contains 15 residues. The ends were cut back, 2 bases at V and 6 bases at J, with 14 bases in the middle. Germline V lookup: CDR1 MNHEY, CDR2 SMNVEV (reference sequence). CDR3 sequence: CASSLKQGWGQPQHF. The CDR3 DNA follows: TGTGCCAGCAGTTTAAAACAGGGATGGGGTCAGCCCCAGCATTTT.

This clone was recorded only once. This chain connects TRBV5-1 to TRBJ2-7; D is perhaps TRBD1 (6 bases). CDR1 and CDR2 from the germline V gene are SGHRS and YFSETQ. V was pared by 3 bases and J by 5 bases, with 15 bases between. The CDR3 is 14 residues long. CDR3 nucleotide sequence: TGCGCCAGCAGCTCGCAGGGGCTAATTGACGAGCAGTACTTC. Translating gives CASSSQGLIDEQYF.

The chain carries TRBV28 and TRBJ2-1; the match to TRBD1 covers 12 bases. The ends lost 4 bases at V and 7 bases at J; junction bases unmatched: 5. Germline V CDR1 and CDR2: MDHEN, SYDVKM. This CDR3 contains 15 residues. The CDR3 sequence is CASSSPGQGANEQFF. The CDR3 bases are TGTGCCAGCAGTTCTCCGGGACAGGGGGCGAATGAGCAGTTCTTC.

The V gene is TRBV19, the J gene TRBJ1-1, with TRBD1 identical over 7 bases. The V gene end was trimmed by 5 bases and the J gene end by 10 bases; junction bases not matched to a gene: 10. In germline, CDR1 is LNHDA, CDR2 SQIVND (reference sequence). The CDR3 sequence is 13 residues long. The CDR3 DNA follows: TGTGCCAGTAGTGACGGGCAGGGGGATACAGCTTTCTTT. Its translation: CASSDGQGDTAFF.

This clone was recorded many times. The V and J genes are TRBV7-9 and TRBJ1-5; TRBD1 matches 7 bases. The CDR3 totals 16 residues. Germline loops: CDR1 SEHNR, CDR2 FQNEAQ (reference sequence). With 4 bases clipped from V and 3 bases from J, the junction kept 9 bases outside the gene matches. CDR3 coding DNA: TGTGCCAGCAGCTCCAGGGACAGTGGGAACAATCAGCCCCAGCATTTT. The encoded protein is CASSSRDSGNNQPQHF.

The chain carries TRBV28 and TRBJ2-1; 12 nucleotides match TRBD2. V was clipped by 2 bases and J by 6 bases; unmatched bases: 2. This CDR3 is 15 amino acids long. Per germline, CDR1 MDHEN and CDR2 SYDVKM. CDR3 nucleotides: TGTGCCAGCAGTTTAGGGACTAGCGGGCCCAATGAGCAGTTCTTC. Translation: CASSLGTSGPNEQFF. Supplemented by reference TRBV28 and TRBJ2-1, the full variable domain reads DVKVTQSSRYLVKRTGEKVFLECVQDMDHENMFWYRQDPGLGLRLIYFSYDVKMKEKGDIPEGYSVSREKKERFSLILESASTNQTSMYLCASSLGTSGPNEQFFGPGTRLTVL.

The rearrangement links TRBV19 to TRBJ2-3, with TRBD2 identical over 7 bases. CDR1 and CDR2 (germline): LNHDA, SQIVND (reference sequence). V trimming: 5 bases; J trimming: 6 bases; junction bases outside the gene matches: 11. The CDR3 has 15 residues. CDR3 residues: CASSASSGARDTQYF. The CDR3 DNA follows: TGTGCCAGTAGTGCATCTAGCGGAGCGCGGGATACGCAGTATTTT. Using reference TRBV19 and TRBJ2-3 for the parts outside the CDR3, the full variable domain is DGGITQSPKYLFRKEGQNVTLSCEQNLNHDAMYWYRQDPGQGLRLIYYSQIVNDFQKGDIAEGYSVSREKKESFPLTVTSAQKNPTAFYLCASSASSGARDTQYFGPGTRLTVL.

This chain joins TRBV5-4 and TRBJ2-3; a possible D gene is TRBD1 (6 bases). There are 15 residues in the CDR3. From germline, CDR1 is SGHNT and CDR2 YYREEE (reference sequence). V was trimmed by 3 bases and J by 2 bases, leaving 13 bases between them. CDR3 protein: CASSSPQGSTDTQYF. The DNA for the CDR3 is TGTGCCAGCAGCTCCCCACAGGGATCCACAGATACGCAGTATTTT. The entire variable domain, with the rest obtained from reference TRBV5-4 and TRBJ2-3, is as follows: ETGVTQSPTHLIKTRGQQVTLRCSSQSGHNTVSWYQQALGQGPQFIFQYYREEENGRGNFPPRFSGLQFPNYSSELNVNALELDDSALYLCASSSPQGSTDTQYFGPGTRLTVL.

The sample holds a few counts of this clone. The junction departs from the called germline gene at one end, perhaps through a read error. This chain joins TRBV9 and TRBJ2-2, with D perhaps TRBD2 (5 bases). The V gene's germline CDR1 is SGDLS and CDR2 YYNGEE. This CDR3 is 11 amino acids long. This CDR3 reads CASSVDGKLFF. In DNA, the CDR3 is TGTGCCAGCAGCGTAGACGGGAAGCTGTTTTTT. Based on the CDR3 plus reference TRBV9 and TRBJ2-2, the full variable domain is DSGVTQTPKHLITATGQRVTLRCSPRSGDLSVYWYQQSLDQGLQFLIQYYNGEERAKGNILERFSAQQFPDLHSELNLSSLELGDSALYFCASSVDGKLFFGEGSRLTVL.

This clone was observed a single time. This sequence joins TRBV19 and TRBJ2-3, with 12 bases fitting TRBD2. Germline-derived CDR1 and CDR2 are LNHDA and SQIVND (reference sequence). V trimming: 2 bases; J trimming: 7 bases; junction bases outside the gene matches: 7. CDR3 size: 16 residues. CDR3 nucleotide sequence: TGTGCCAGTAGTATATCTGCTAGCGGGGGGGTAAATACGCAGTATTTT. Translated, it gives CASSISASGGVNTQYF.

The genes are TRBV29-1 and TRBJ2-1; 8 bases fit TRBD2. The CDR3 loop spans 12 amino acids. V was pared by 4 bases and J by 9 bases, with 5 bases of the junction left unmatched. Germline loops: CDR1 SQVTM, CDR2 ANQGSEA. CDR3 sequence (DNA): TGCAGCGTTGGCCCGGGAGGGGGTGAGCAGTTCTTC. Protein: CSVGPGGGEQFF.

The chain couples TRBV9 to TRBJ1-3; perhaps TRBD1 as D (6 bases). Germline V lookup: CDR1 SGDLS, CDR2 YYNGEE. The CDR3 has 18 amino acids. V lost 4 bases and J 0 bases, leaving 20 bases between the germline ends. The CDR3 DNA sequence: TGTGCCAGCAGCCTCCGGGGTCCAGGGGAACGCTCTGGAAACACCATATATTTT. Its translation: CASSLRGPGERSGNTIYF.

V is TRBV6-5 and J is TRBJ1-2; the D is unclear. In germline, CDR1 is MNHEY, CDR2 SVGAGI. The CDR3 has 12 residues. Between the trimmed V and J ends, which lost 7 bases and 3 bases, there was a span of 9 bases. CDR3 bases: TGTGCCAGCACACGGGAATACTATGGCTACACCTTC. This gives the protein CASTREYYGYTF.

The rearrangement links TRBV6-6 to TRBJ1-2, with TRBD1 matching over 7 bases. The germline gives CDR1 MNHNY, CDR2 SVGAGI (reference sequence). The CDR3 loop spans 12 amino acids. CDR3 residues: CVGGGGHYGYTF. CDR3 nucleotides: TGTGTAGGGGGCGGTGGGCACTATGGCTACACCTTC.

The genes are TRBV7-2 and TRBJ1-1, with TRBD1 matching 9 bases. Germline assignment: CDR1 SGHTA and CDR2 FQGNSA. The junction had 10 bases not matched to a gene; V was cut back by 4 bases and J by 1 base. The CDR3 covers 17 residues. CDR3 protein: CASSSVPGQGTNTEAFF. The CDR3 DNA is TGTGCCAGCAGCTCTGTCCCGGGACAGGGAACGAACACTGAAGCTTTCTTT.

V and J are TRBV3-1 (or the pseudogene TRBV3-2) and TRBJ2-1; a possible D gene is TRBD2 (7 bases). V lost 4 bases, J lost 6 bases, and 16 bases lay in between. The CDR3 extends over 15 amino acids. In germline, CDR1 is LGHDT, CDR2 YNNKEL (reference sequence). CDR3 region: CASSRGAGASNEQFF. The CDR3 DNA follows: TGTGCCAGCAGCCGGGGGGCGGGAGCATCCAATGAGCAGTTCTTC.

V usage is TRBV4-1 and J usage is TRBJ1-6; unclear D gene. Trimming pared 0 bases from V and 2 bases from J, leaving 11 bases between. The CDR3 is 17 residues long. Germline V gene lookup returns CDR1 MGHRA and CDR2 YSYEKL. In DNA form, the CDR3 reads TGCGCCAGCAGCCAAGAGATAGTTCTCGCCTATAATTCACCCCTCCACTTT. This encodes CASSQEIVLAYNSPLHF.

The table lists this clone with a count of one. The chain couples TRBV5-4 to TRBJ2-5; 16 nucleotides line up with TRBD2. The CDR3 is 15 residues long. After removal of 4 bases from V and 5 bases from J, the junction contained 2 bases not matched to a gene. Germline values: CDR1 SGHNT, CDR2 YYREEE (reference sequence). The CDR3 reads CASSLGLAGGETQYF. CDR3 bases: TGTGCCAGCAGCCTGGGACTAGCGGGGGGGGAGACCCAGTACTTC.

The chain uses TRBV18 and TRBJ2-5; 9 nucleotides match TRBD2. This CDR3 region has 14 residues. V lost 2 bases to trimming and J lost 4 bases; unmatched junction nucleotides: 2. Germline-derived CDR1 and CDR2 are KGHSH and LQKENI. DNA for the CDR3: TGTGCCAGCTCACCAGGGACTAGCAGAGAGACCCAGTACTTC. This gives the protein CASSPGTSRETQYF.

This chain's CDR3 is CASSLGSSGGIYNEQFF. The DNA of the CDR3 is TGTGCCAGCAGCTTGGGGTCTAGCGGGGGCATTTACAATGAGCAGTTCTTC. The chain couples TRBV5-4 to TRBJ2-1, with TRBD2 matching over 10 bases. Germline CDR1 is SGHNT and CDR2 is YYREEE (reference sequence). Unmatched junction bases numbered 7, after V lost 0 bases and J lost 4 bases. This CDR3 has 17 residues.